The 21 T cell receptor beta chains listed next were all sequenced from one sample in a study of T cells after yellow fever vaccination. TCRdb analysed the 5' RACE reads with MiXCR anew, one entry per CDR3 protein. The sample has roughly 150,000 distinct CDR3 sequences, 5% to 7.5% seen once. The sequencing here drew on CD4+ T cells sorted from PBMCs, taken 10 days after the yellow fever booster vaccination. The receptors derive from a man aged 25-40 years who received the YFV17D yellow fever vaccine.

Details on this clonotype: This may come from a read error, since a much larger clone is one base off. The rearrangement uses TRBV3-1 and TRBJ1-6; weak D call: TRBD1 (5 bases). The V end lost 5 bases, the J end lost 9 bases, and 11 bases lay between the germline ends. The CDR3 contains 13 residues. Per germline, CDR1 LGHDT and CDR2 YNNKEL (reference sequence). In DNA, the CDR3 is TGTGCCAGCAGCGAGCAGGGAATTTCACCCCTCCACTTT. It specifies CASSEQGISPLHF.

The table lists this clonotype with many counts. V and J are TRBV15 and TRBJ2-1, with 9 bases lining up with TRBD1. The germline V gene encodes CDR1 LNHNV and CDR2 YYDKDF (reference sequence). The CDR3 spans 16 residues. Trimming cost V 0 bases and J 8 bases; bases outside gene matches: 8. CDR3: CATSRDNNRGRYEQFF. The CDR3 DNA reads as TGTGCCACCAGCAGAGATAATAACAGGGGGCGTTATGAGCAGTTCTTC.

This clonotype has at least ten counts. This chain uses TRBV27 with TRBJ2-2; D gene unclear. Trimming took 3 bases from V and 2 from J, leaving 7 bases between them. CDR1 is MNHEY, CDR2 SMNVEV, per germline (reference sequence). The CDR3 extends over 14 amino acids. The CDR3, as DNA: TGTGCCAGCAGTTTGTTTAGAAACACCGGGGAGCTGTTTTTT. Translated, it gives CASSLFRNTGELFF.

This clonotype was seen at least ten times. In nucleotides, the CDR3 is TGTGCCAGCAGAACCCTACAGGGATACGAGCAGTACTTC. Encoded protein: CASRTLQGYEQYF. This chain links TRBV6-6 with TRBJ2-7, with D possibly TRBD1 on 6 matching bases. Trimming removed 6 bases at V and 4 bases at J, with 13 bases between. The CDR3 has 13 residues. In germline, CDR1 is MNHNY, CDR2 SVGAGI (reference sequence).

This clonotype came up many times. This chain links TRBV5-1 with TRBJ2-7; 9 bases map to TRBD1. The CDR3 contains 15 residues. With 0 bases clipped from V and 5 bases from J, the junction kept 6 bases outside the gene matches. Germline V gene lookup returns CDR1 SGHRS and CDR2 YFSETQ. The CDR3 sequence is CASSLAGDRAHEQYF. CDR3 sequence (DNA): TGCGCCAGCAGCTTGGCCGGGGACAGGGCCCACGAGCAGTACTTC.

This clonotype showed up just once. The CDR3 DNA follows: TGTGCCATCTCACTACGGGAATCTGGGGCCAACGTCCTGACTTTC. This gives the protein CAISLRESGANVLTF. The chain recombines TRBV10-3 with TRBJ2-6; D may be TRBD2 (5 bases). Germline V gene sequence: CDR1 ENHRY, CDR2 SYGVKD. The V end lost 8 bases, the J end lost 1 base, and 12 bases lay between the germline ends. This CDR3 spans 15 amino acids.

This clonotype was picked up many times. At one boundary the junction diverges from the germline segment, which might be a read error. The V gene is TRBV3-1, the J gene TRBJ2-7; D is perhaps TRBD1 or TRBD2 (5 bases each). Per germline, CDR1 LGHDT and CDR2 YNNKEL (reference sequence). There are 12 residues in the CDR3. The CDR3 DNA reads as TGTGCCAGCAGCCACGGGACCACCTCGCCAGACTTC. Translating it yields CASSHGTTSPDF.

The chain links TRBV19 to TRBJ1-5; 9 bases line up with TRBD1. CDR3 size: 13 residues. Looked up from germline, CDR1 is LNHDA and CDR2 is SQIVND (reference sequence). J lost 4 bases, V lost 8 bases, and 3 bases had no gene match. The CDR3 DNA is TGTGCCAGTCGGGGGACAGGGAATCAGCCCCAGCATTTT. Amino acid sequence: CASRGTGNQPQHF. Complete variable domain (other parts from reference TRBV19 and TRBJ1-5): DGGITQSPKYLFRKEGQNVTLSCEQNLNHDAMYWYRQDPGQGLRLIYYSQIVNDFQKGDIAEGYSVSREKKESFPLTVTSAQKNPTAFYLCASRGTGNQPQHFGDGTRLSIL.

This clonotype was detected ten times or more. The V gene is TRBV20-1, the J gene TRBJ2-3; 8 bases match TRBD2. Germline CDR1 reads DFQATT; CDR2 reads SNEGSKA (reference sequence). The CDR3 covers 14 residues. V lost 3 bases to trimming and J lost 2 bases; unmatched junction nucleotides: 4. The CDR3 reads CSARTGGNTDTQYF. The DNA for the CDR3 is TGCAGTGCTAGGACGGGAGGGAACACAGATACGCAGTATTTT.

This clonotype was found many times. The V call is TRBV7-3, the J call TRBJ2-2, with 7 positions matching TRBD1. CDR3 size: 14 residues. V dropped 5 bases and J dropped 4; count of bases not matched to a gene: 4. CDR1 is SGHTA, CDR2 FQGTGA, per germline. The CDR3 reads CASSGRQGTGELFF. The CDR3 region has the DNA TGTGCCAGCAGCGGTCGACAGGGCACCGGGGAGCTGTTTTTT.

This clonotype was recorded at least ten times. This sequence joins TRBV10-2 and TRBJ2-5, with 12 bases that match TRBD2. Germline V gives CDR1 WSHSY, CDR2 SAAADI. Losses at the gene ends were 5 bases for V and 1 base for J; bases not matched to a gene: 5. The CDR3 is made up of 16 amino acids. CDR3 DNA sequence: TGCGCCAGCAGTAGGACTAGCGGGAAAATCCAAGAGACCCAGTACTTC. Its protein is CASSRTSGKIQETQYF.

Many counts were recorded for this clonotype. This chain links TRBV6-2 or TRBV6-3 with TRBJ1-2; unclear D gene. This CDR3 has 15 amino acids. Germline CDR1 and CDR2: MNHEY and SVGEGT. The V end was cut by 4 bases, the J end by 0 bases, with 12 bases between. The CDR3 DNA follows: TGTGCCAGCAGTTTTGTTGCTACAGCTAACTATGGCTACACCTTC. Its translation: CASSFVATANYGYTF.

The table lists this clonotype with many counts. Its ends do not fully match the called genes, so a read error is possible. The V call is TRBV29-1, the J call TRBJ2-3, with 9 bases lining up with TRBD1. Germline V lookup: CDR1 SQVTM, CDR2 ANQGSEA. The CDR3 spans 14 residues. DNA for the CDR3: TGCAGCGTCGAAGGGGACAGGGGCACAGATACGCAGTATTTT. It translates to CSVEGDRGTDTQYF.

This clonotype has ten or more counts. The chain couples TRBV12-3 or TRBV12-4 to TRBJ1-1, with TRBD1 matching over 7 bases. Trimming cost V 6 bases and J 3 bases; bases outside gene matches: 7. CDR3 size: 14 residues. CDR3 sequence reads: CASRLLDRDTEAFF. CDR3 DNA: TGTGCCAGCAGGCTACTCGACAGGGACACTGAAGCTTTCTTT.

This clonotype was counted at least ten times. The rearrangement uses TRBV7-9 and TRBJ1-3; 7 bases are a match to TRBD1. Looked up from germline, CDR1 is SEHNR and CDR2 is FQNEAQ (reference sequence). This CDR3 spans 14 amino acids. J was trimmed by 2 bases and V by 3 bases; bases with no gene match: 1. In DNA form, the CDR3 reads TGTGCCAGCAGCTTGACAGGGACTGGAAACACCATATATTTT. It translates to CASSLTGTGNTIYF. Combining the CDR3 with reference TRBV7-9 and TRBJ1-3 gives the whole variable domain DTGVSQNPRHKITKRGQNVTFRCDPISEHNRLYWYRQTLGQGPEFLTYFQNEAQLEKSRLLSDRFSAERPKGSFSTLEIQRTEQGDSAMYLCASSLTGTGNTIYFGEGSWLTVV.

V usage is TRBV20-1 and J usage is TRBJ2-5, with 9 bases aligning to TRBD2. Germline loops: CDR1 DFQATT, CDR2 SNEGSKA (reference sequence). Trimming removed 1 base from V and 1 base from J; junction bases left unmatched: 1. The CDR3 consists of 14 residues. The CDR3 region has the DNA TGCAGTGCTAGAGCTAGCGGGACCCAAGAGACCCAGTACTTC. Translated, it gives CSARASGTQETQYF.

This clonotype has a count of ten or more. The V gene is TRBV5-1, the J gene TRBJ2-5; D gene uncertain. Per germline, CDR1 SGHRS and CDR2 YFSETQ. CDR3 length equals 14 residues. V was trimmed by 5 bases and J by 3 bases, leaving 14 bases between them. This CDR3 reads CASSPGGLEETQYF. The CDR3 region has the DNA TGCGCCAGCAGTCCTGGCGGATTGGAAGAGACCCAGTACTTC.

A word on this clonotype: Being one base from a much bigger clone, this may be a read error. The V and J genes are TRBV20-1 and TRBJ2-7; D tentatively fits TRBD1 or TRBD2 (5 bases each). The CDR3 is made up of 14 amino acids. Germline-derived CDR1 and CDR2 are DFQATT and SNEGSKA (reference sequence). CDR3 sequence reads: CSTSWTLNPYEQYF. Written as DNA, the CDR3 is TGCAGTACTAGTTGGACACTCAACCCCTACGAGCAGTACTTC.

Comment on this clonotype: A read error may explain this, as a much larger clone is one base away. The chain carries TRBV20-1 and TRBJ2-4; TRBD2 matches at 8 bases. Germline V gene sequence: CDR1 DFQATT, CDR2 SNEGSKA (reference sequence). The CDR3 sequence is 16 residues long. The CDR3 nucleotides are TGCTGTGCCCACTTCGCCCATCCGGGAGGGGTGAACATTCAGTACTTC. It codes for CCAHFAHPGGVNIQYF.

This clonotype was recorded at least ten times. This rearrangement joins TRBV10-3 to TRBJ2-1, with D possibly being TRBD1 (5 bases). V was clipped by 4 bases and J by 1 base, with 17 bases between them. The CDR3 consists of 17 residues. The germline CDR1 and CDR2 sequences are ENHRY and SYGVKD. In DNA, the CDR3 is TGTGCCATCAGTGTGGGTCATCAGGGAAAGTCCTACAATGAGCAGTTCTTC. It codes for CAISVGHQGKSYNEQFF.

This clonotype was detected a few times. The CDR3 loop is CASSSSGRAFYNEQFF. CDR3 sequence (DNA): TGTGCCAGCTCCTCTAGCGGGAGGGCTTTCTACAATGAGCAGTTCTTC. The chain employs TRBV9 and TRBJ2-1, with 12 bases lining up with TRBD2. With 7 bases clipped from V and 3 bases from J, the junction kept 8 bases outside the gene matches. Germline loops: CDR1 SGDLS, CDR2 YYNGEE. The CDR3 has 16 amino acids.